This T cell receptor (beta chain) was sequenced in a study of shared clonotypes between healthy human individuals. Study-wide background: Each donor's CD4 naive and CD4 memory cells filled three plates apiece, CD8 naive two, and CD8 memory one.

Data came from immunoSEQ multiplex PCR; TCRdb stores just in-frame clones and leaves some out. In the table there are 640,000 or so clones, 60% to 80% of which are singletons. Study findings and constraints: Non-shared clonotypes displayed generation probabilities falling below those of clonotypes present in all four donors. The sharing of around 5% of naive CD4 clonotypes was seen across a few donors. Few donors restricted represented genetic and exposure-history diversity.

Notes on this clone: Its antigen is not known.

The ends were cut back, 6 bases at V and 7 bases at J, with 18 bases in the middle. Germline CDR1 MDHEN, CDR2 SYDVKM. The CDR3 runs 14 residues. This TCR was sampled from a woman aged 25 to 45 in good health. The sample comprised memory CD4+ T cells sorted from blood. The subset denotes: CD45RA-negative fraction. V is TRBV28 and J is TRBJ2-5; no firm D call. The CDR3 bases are TGTGCCAGCAGGCCGACCGGGCGAAGAGGGACCCAGTACTTC. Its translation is CASRPTGRRGTQYF.